The 5 T cell receptor beta chains in this list originate from one sample, sequenced in a study of cytomegalovirus exposure and HLA in healthy donors. The PCR had 60 Vbeta and 13 Jbeta primers. Libraries were prepared by immunoSEQ multiplex PCR; TCRdb keeps only in-frame clonotypes and omits some of them. The profile shows approximately 100,000 clones, about 9.5% of them singletons. Material: PBMCs. These receptor sequences come from a man aged 35-49 years in good health and CMV-seropositive.

In this sample, this clone turned up a few times. The genes are TRBV28 and TRBJ1-1; D uncertain. The CDR3 length is 12 residues. The germline CDR1 and CDR2 sequences are MDHEN and SYDVKM. Trimming left V 7 bases short and J 4 bases short, with 10 bases between. CDR3 in amino acids: CASTVLSTEAFF. The CDR3 DNA reads as TGTGCCAGCACTGTACTGAGCACTGAAGCTTTCTTT.

This clone has only a few counts. The chain couples TRBV29-1 to TRBJ2-3; TRBD1 is a possible D gene (6 bases). CDR1 and CDR2 (germline): SQVTM, ANQGSEA. The CDR3 is 13 residues long. V dropped 2 bases and J dropped 5 bases, with 11 bases sitting between them. CDR3 DNA sequence: TGCAGCGTTGAAAACAGGGCAGGAGATACGCAGTATTTT. Translated, it gives CSVENRAGDTQYF.

This clone came up a few times. This sequence joins TRBV5-1 and TRBJ2-2, with TRBD1 matching 8 bases. The length of the CDR3 is 16 residues. The ends lost 4 bases at V and 1 base at J; junction bases unmatched: 6. The V gene's germline CDR1 is SGHRS and CDR2 YFSETQ. The CDR3 sequence is CASSLTGTGNTGELFF. The CDR3 nucleotides read TGCGCCAGCAGCCTGACCGGGACAGGGAACACCGGGGAGCTGTTTTTT.

The rearrangement joins TRBV5-6 to TRBJ2-1; TRBD2 might be the D (6 bases). CDR1 is SGHDT and CDR2 is YYEEEE in the germline V gene. Trimming shortened V by 4 bases and J by 4 bases, and 15 bases separated the two germline ends. This CDR3 comprises 15 residues. For the CDR3, the DNA is TGTGCCAGCAGCCCGGGACTCCTTAGGTACAATGAGCAGTTCTTC. Encoded protein: CASSPGLLRYNEQFF.

This clone turned up a few times. The V and J genes are TRBV6-6 and TRBJ1-2, with a weak D call TRBD1 (5 bases). Trimming removed 10 bases from V and 4 bases from J, with 13 bases in between. Germline V gene data show CDR1 as MNHNY and CDR2 as SVGAGI (reference sequence). The length of the CDR3 is 12 residues. Here the CDR3 DNA reads TGTGCCACTATCAGGGAGGTCTATGGCTACACCTTC. Its protein is CATIREVYGYTF.